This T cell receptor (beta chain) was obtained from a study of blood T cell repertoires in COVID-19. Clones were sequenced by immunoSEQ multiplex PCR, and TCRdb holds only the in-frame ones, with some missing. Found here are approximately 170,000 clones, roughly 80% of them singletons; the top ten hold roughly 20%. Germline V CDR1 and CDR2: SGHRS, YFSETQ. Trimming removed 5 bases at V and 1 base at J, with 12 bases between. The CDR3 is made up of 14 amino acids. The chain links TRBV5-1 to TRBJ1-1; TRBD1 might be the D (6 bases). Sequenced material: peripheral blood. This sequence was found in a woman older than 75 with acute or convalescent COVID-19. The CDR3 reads CASRTQGSNTEAFF. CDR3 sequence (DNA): TGCGCCAGCAGGACACAGGGTTCGAACACTGAAGCTTTCTTT.